This record looks at one T cell receptor (beta chain) sequence and its context. This record comes from a study of blood T cell repertoires in COVID-19. In the study overall: Sources were T cells, B-cell-depleted T cells, or PBMCs; the material itself was cDNA or gDNA.

The protocol was immunoSEQ multiplex PCR, while the TCRdb copy is restricted to in-frame clones and leaves out a portion. The profile shows some 100,000 clones, almost 90% of them singletons. This CDR3 is built from 12 residues. Germline assignment: CDR1 MNHNS and CDR2 SASEGT. The V gene lost 3 bases and the J gene lost 5 bases, with 7 bases spanning the gap. The sequence was collected from a human donor with active COVID-19. The donor label of this sample is uncertain. V is TRBV6-1 and J is TRBJ2-5; D unclear. The sequencing sample was made of peripheral blood. The CDR3 is CASSDFGETQYF. The CDR3 nucleotides are TGTGCCAGCAGTGATTTCGGGGAGACCCAGTACTTC.